This T cell receptor beta chain was documented in a study of T cells after yellow fever vaccination. TCRdb used MiXCR to reprocess the 5' RACE reads, holding one entry per CDR3 protein. Among 500,000 to 650,000 distinct CDR3 sequences listed, 9% to 15% were seen once. Overall study results and limits: From the bulk population, abundant clonotypes could contaminate and appear within FACS-sorted repertoires.

Germline CDR1 and CDR2: DFQATT and SNEGSKA (reference sequence). The CDR3 length is 14 residues. Between the trimmed V and J ends, which lost 3 bases and 7 bases, there was a span of 19 bases. This clonotype appeared many times. Its antigen remains unknown. This TCR came from a man between 25 and 39 years old who received the YFV17D yellow fever vaccine. The V gene is TRBV20-1, the J gene TRBJ2-7, with a tentative D call TRBD2 (5 bases). The sequences come from PBMCs, collected on the day of the yellow fever booster vaccination. CDR3 residues: CSASDSEEEKEQYF. The CDR3 nucleotides read TGCAGTGCTAGCGATTCGGAGGAGGAGAAGGAGCAGTACTTC.